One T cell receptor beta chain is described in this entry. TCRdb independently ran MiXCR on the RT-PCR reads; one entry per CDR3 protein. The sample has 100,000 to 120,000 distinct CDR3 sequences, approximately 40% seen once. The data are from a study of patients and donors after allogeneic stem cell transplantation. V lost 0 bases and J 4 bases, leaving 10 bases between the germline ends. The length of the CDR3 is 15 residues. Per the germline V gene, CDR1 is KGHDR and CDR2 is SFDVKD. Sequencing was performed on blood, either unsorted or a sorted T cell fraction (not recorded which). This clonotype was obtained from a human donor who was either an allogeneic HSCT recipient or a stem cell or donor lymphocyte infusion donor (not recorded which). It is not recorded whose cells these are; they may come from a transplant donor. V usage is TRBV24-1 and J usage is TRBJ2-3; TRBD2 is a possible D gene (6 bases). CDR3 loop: CATSDLGGGADTQYF. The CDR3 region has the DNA TGTGCCACCAGTGATTTGGGGGGAGGCGCAGATACGCAGTATTTT.